The sequence of this T cell receptor (beta chain) was determined in a study of human T cells and chemical hapten exposure (dated by TCRdb to 2020 to 2022). For context, the study as a whole: For sensitization, 2% DPC in acetone was applied to a roughly 2 cm by roughly 2 cm area of upper inner arm skin. Patients additionally received weekly therapeutic DPC doses to the scalp throughout the roughly 25-week study period. Patch testing on the upper back used Finn chambers containing 0.01% DPC, with scoring done after 6 days according to International Contact Dermatitis Research Group standards. The patient cohort, mostly female, included alopecia areata with under or over 50% scalp involvement, alopecia totalis and alopecia universalis. Libraries were pooled for sequencing, and per-sample TCR yields varied mainly because of small differences in library volumes within the pool. The study tracked peripheral blood TCR repertoire changes in vivo during primary and secondary sensitization to the hapten diphenylcyclopropenone (DPC) in alopecia patients. Patient blood was sampled pre-sensitization (week 0) and at 2, 6 and about 24 weeks after DPC sensitization. Twenty-nine alopecia patients gave blood for TCR sequencing at one to four time points (pre-sensitization, 2, 6 and 24 weeks).

The CDR3, from cysteine to phenylalanine, totals 14 residues. The sequence is cut down to CDR3 DNA, 42 bases in frame from base 1. The germline V gene gives CDR1 as KGHSH and CDR2 as LQKENI. A distance of 10 bases separates the germline ends of V and J, which lose 1 base and 4 bases respectively. Receptor amplification or capture employed RACE. Sequencer: NextSeq 500. Library preparation attached unique molecular identifiers to individual cDNA molecules for quantitative, reproducible TCR counting. Each blood RNA sample was used to sequence both TCR alpha and TCR beta chains. On the authors' methods: Samples had a median of roughly 99,000 TCRs, with a range from about 23,224 to 700,000. The Decombinator software suite was used to annotate V, J and CDR3 in the TCR reads. For PS versus PT1 abundance plots, all samples were subsampled to the same number of TCRs (28,000). Expanded TCRs were defined as absent before sensitization and observed at least eight times at the 2-week time point. In TCRdb, the public reads were trimmed at Q25 with fastp and aligned with MiXCR, with productive beta chains retained. Rows with one shared CDR3 protein collapse into an entry with the most common genes and DNA. The V and J calls, along with clone size, are taken from TCRdb and not from the paper's own processing. Present in this sample are about 380,000 distinct CDR3 sequences, approximately 5.1% of which were seen just once. The top ten hold approximately 2.8% of the sample.

Overall results and qualifications from the work: Repeated subsampling changed both the strength of the expansion versus patch-test correlation and the threshold at which the correlation became significant. DPC sensitization did not change how many TCRs were above 1 in 1000 frequency, and no evidence was found of alterations in global repertoire structure. Expanded TCRs formed significantly more large CDR3 similarity clusters than pre-sensitization or healthy control sets, consistent with antigen-driven responses. Because every patient had alopecia, a presumed autoimmune disease, the patients' immune response might differ from that of healthy individuals. Patch test score was positively correlated with the number of PT1 expanded TCRs, with significance at thresholds 8, 16 and 32 but not at 4.

Per the publication, the time point label means: pre-sensitization, week 0. The treatment or condition label on this specimen signifies: therapeutic diphenylcyclopropenone sensitization with weekly scalp DPC. At every patch-test visit, the blood draw took place before the patch test was put on. To be eligible, patients had to be aged 18 to 70, diagnosed with alopecia and judged suitable for DPC therapy, while pregnant patients were excluded. Unfractionated whole blood was collected in Tempus Blood RNA tubes, and total RNA was extracted from that blood. As concerns this clonotype: Its target antigen remains unknown. No much larger clone is present one base from it, and per-base qualities are unavailable.

Sequenced here: whole blood, sampled in connection with sensitization to the hapten diphenylcyclopropenone (DPC). The sequence was obtained from a woman in her 50s with alopecia areata. Some clones in this sample may be carry-over from other donors' samples. The sequence joins TRBV18 to TRBJ1-1; a tentative D match to TRBD1 spans 5 bases. The sequenced DNA: TGTGCCAGCTCACCACGTCAGGGTACCACTGAAGCTTTCTTT. This is translated as CASSPRQGTTEAFF.